A single sample is the source of the 14 T cell receptor beta chains below, sequenced in a study of cytomegalovirus exposure and HLA in healthy donors. The PCR ran on 60 Vbeta and 13 Jbeta primers. The assay was immunoSEQ multiplex PCR, and TCRdb's table has in-frame clones only and misses some. The repertoire includes some 120,000 clones, about 80% of them detected once, and 2% to 3% sits in the top ten. Material for sequencing was PBMCs. The receptors shown here come from a man aged 25-40 years in good health and CMV-seronegative.

This chain connects TRBV9 to TRBJ2-7, with 11 bases aligning to TRBD2. The CDR3 consists of 15 residues. With V trimmed by 3 bases and J by 2 bases, 4 bases remained unmatched. Germline V lookup: CDR1 SGDLS, CDR2 YYNGEE. CDR3 nucleotides: TGTGCCAGCAGCGCCGGGACTAGCGGTGCCTACGAGCAGTACTTC. This gives the protein CASSAGTSGAYEQYF. The variable domain in full, with the rest retrieved from reference TRBV9 and TRBJ2-7, is DSGVTQTPKHLITATGQRVTLRCSPRSGDLSVYWYQQSLDQGLQFLIQYYNGEERAKGNILERFSAQQFPDLHSELNLSSLELGDSALYFCASSAGTSGAYEQYFGPGTRLTVT.

V gene TRBV25-1 combines with J gene TRBJ2-1; TRBD2 matches at 7 bases. Germline CDR1 and CDR2: MGHDK and SYGVNS. V was clipped by 2 bases and J by 3 bases; unmatched bases: 4. The CDR3 has 15 residues. CDR3 protein: CASSERLAIYNEQFF. In DNA, the CDR3 is TGTGCCAGCAGTGAACGACTAGCTATCTACAATGAGCAGTTCTTC.

The genes are TRBV5-1 and TRBJ1-1; 7 nucleotides align to TRBD1. This CDR3 has 17 residues. V shed 1 base, J shed 3 bases, and the junction held 12 bases outside the gene matches. Germline CDR1 and CDR2: SGHRS and YFSETQ. The CDR3 region is CASSLLSGGRSDTEAFF. The CDR3 nucleotides read TGCGCCAGCAGCTTGCTGTCAGGGGGGCGGTCGGACACTGAAGCTTTCTTT.

The chain employs TRBV14 and TRBJ2-3; tentative D call: TRBD2 (6 bases). The V and J ends lost 1 base and 3 bases respectively, with 17 bases between them. The germline gives CDR1 SGHDN, CDR2 FVKESK. The CDR3 length is 17 residues. As DNA, the CDR3 is TGTGCCAGCAGCCAAGGAATGTGGAGGGATTATACAGATACGCAGTATTTT. It specifies CASSQGMWRDYTDTQYF.

This sequence joins TRBV5-1 and TRBJ2-1, with no clear D. V lost 0 bases, J lost 9 bases, and 13 bases lay in between. The CDR3 loop spans 14 amino acids. Germline assignment: CDR1 SGHRS and CDR2 YFSETQ. The CDR3 DNA reads TGCGCCAGCAGCTTGGTTCAGATCAGTGGTGAGCAGTTCTTC. This encodes CASSLVQISGEQFF.

The genes are TRBV13 and TRBJ2-5, with 11 positions matching TRBD2. Trimming took 4 bases from V and 4 from J; bases not matched to a gene: 32. The CDR3 extends over 24 amino acids. Germline CDR1 reads PRHDT; CDR2 reads FYEKMQ (reference sequence). The CDR3 spells CASSSLAPPGQGLADPTWGETQYF. CDR3 DNA sequence: TGTGCCAGCAGCTCACTAGCCCCGCCGGGACAGGGACTAGCGGACCCTACTTGGGGAGAGACCCAGTACTTC.

The CDR3 protein is CASSSDSFNYGYTF. CDR3 nucleotides: TGCGCCAGCAGCTCGGACAGCTTTAACTATGGCTACACCTTC. V gene TRBV5-1 combines with J gene TRBJ1-2, with D perhaps matching TRBD1 (6 bases). This CDR3 is 14 amino acids long. Trimming cost V 3 bases and J 1 base, with 10 bases left between them. CDR1 SGHRS and CDR2 YFSETQ come from the germline V gene. Full variable domain (outside the CDR3, taken from reference TRBV5-1 and TRBJ1-2): KAGVTQTPRYLIKTRGQQVTLSCSPISGHRSVSWYQQTPGQGLQFLFEYFSETQRNKGNFPGRFSGRQFSNSRSEMNVSTLELGDSALYLCASSSDSFNYGYTFGSGTRLTVV.

The sample holds one count of this clone. The V and J genes are TRBV2 and TRBJ2-4; D is perhaps TRBD1 (6 bases). The V end lost 6 bases, the J end lost 2 bases, and 11 bases lay between the germline ends. Looked up from germline, CDR1 is SNHLY and CDR2 is FYNNEI. The CDR3 runs 14 residues. Here the CDR3 DNA reads TGTGCCAGCAGAACAGGGTCGTCCAAAAACATTCAGTACTTC. Protein: CASRTGSSKNIQYF.

The chain couples TRBV27 to TRBJ2-1; 14 bases are shared with TRBD2. With 3 bases clipped from V and 15 bases from J, the junction kept 13 bases outside the gene matches. This CDR3 region has 16 residues. Germline CDR1 and CDR2: MNHEY and SMNVEV (reference sequence). The CDR3 loop is CASSFGTSGSRSRLFF. In DNA, the CDR3 is TGTGCCAGCAGTTTTGGGACTAGCGGGAGCAGGTCCCGTCTGTTCTTC.

On this clone: Germline is not matched at one junction end, which may reflect a read error. The genes are TRBV5-1 and TRBJ1-6, with D perhaps TRBD1 (5 bases). This CDR3 contains 15 residues. Germline values: CDR1 SGHRS, CDR2 YFSETQ. CDR3 amino acids: CASSLGELGNSPLHF. The DNA for the CDR3 is TGCGCCAGCAGTTTGGGGGAGCTCGGAAATTCACCCCTCCACTTT.

The rearrangement joins TRBV19 to TRBJ1-3; no reliable D call. V dropped 7 bases and J dropped 0 bases, with 10 bases sitting between them. The length of the CDR3 is 14 residues. The germline V gene encodes CDR1 LNHDA and CDR2 SQIVND (reference sequence). CDR3 amino acids: CASTTGYSGNTIYF. The DNA for the CDR3 is TGTGCCAGTACTACCGGGTACTCTGGAAACACCATATATTTT.

The rearrangement links TRBV12-5 to TRBJ2-1; possibly TRBD2 for D (6 bases). The CDR3 is 15 amino acids. Germline CDR1 LGHNT, CDR2 FRNRAP. V was trimmed by 3 bases and J by 8 bases, leaving 17 bases between them. CDR3 region: CASGFGSGVGDEQFF. The DNA for the CDR3 is TGTGCTAGTGGTTTTGGGTCGGGAGTCGGGGATGAGCAGTTCTTC.

This chain connects TRBV5-5 to TRBJ1-3; D unclear. The ends were cut back, 5 bases at V and 0 bases at J, with 9 bases in the middle. The CDR3 sequence is 14 residues long. The V gene's germline CDR1 is SGHKS and CDR2 YYEKEE (reference sequence). CDR3 amino acids: CASRQVNSGNTIYF. The CDR3 bases are TGTGCCAGCAGGCAGGTGAACTCTGGAAACACCATATATTTT.

This clone was counted between two and nine times. The chain couples TRBV4-3 to TRBJ2-7, with 9 bases fitting TRBD2. Unmatched junction bases numbered 12, after V lost 2 bases and J lost 7 bases. The CDR3 loop spans 16 amino acids. Germline V gene lookup returns CDR1 LGHNA and CDR2 YSLEER. Here the CDR3 reads CASSQTPSGRTEEQYF. The CDR3 nucleotides read TGCGCCAGCAGCCAAACCCCCAGCGGGAGGACGGAAGAGCAGTACTTC.